This T cell receptor (beta chain) was sequenced for a study of blood T cell repertoires in COVID-19. About the study: The cDNA or gDNA used as material had been derived from T cells, B-cell-depleted T cells, or PBMCs.

Per the germline V gene, CDR1 is SGHRS and CDR2 is YFSETQ. The CDR3 is 15 residues long. V was pared by 0 bases and J by 2 bases, with 10 bases between. Study processing details: Estimates of nucleated cell counts were drawn from the amplification of reference gene primers. The method was immunoSEQ multiplex PCR; TCRdb's version includes in-frame clones alone and lacks a portion of them. V and J calls plus clone size are reproduced from that table; the DNA served to infer D and trimming. The top ten hold just under 2% of the sample, which has about 140,000 clones, 60% to 85% seen once. Sequencing was performed on peripheral blood. This sequence was found in an older woman with acute or convalescent COVID-19. The chain couples TRBV5-1 to TRBJ2-3, with a tentative D call TRBD1 (5 bases). CDR3 residues: CASSLEGALTDTQYF. Written as DNA, the CDR3 is TGCGCCAGCAGCTTGGAAGGGGCGCTCACAGATACGCAGTATTTT.